This T cell receptor beta chain is from a study of OX40 agonist ivuxolimab in advanced cancers. Study information: Participants, about 83% male, averaged approximately 65 years of age, ranging from about 23 to 80.

Method: immunoSEQ multiplex PCR; TCRdb's copy keeps in-frame clones and lacks some. The sample lists about 69,000 clones, roughly 89% seen once, with roughly a tenth in the top ten. The sequencing used CD4+ or CD8+ T cells sorted from blood, collected in a trial of the OX40 agonist ivuxolimab. The TCR was taken from an adult with an advanced solid tumor such as melanoma, head and neck, liver or kidney cancer.

The CDR3 region is CASSIGRINTEAFF. The CDR3 DNA reads TGTGCCAGTAGTATAGGTAGGATTAACACTGAAGCTTTCTTT. The V gene is TRBV19, the J gene TRBJ1-1, with D unresolved. The germline gives CDR1 LNHDA, CDR2 SQIVND (reference sequence). This CDR3 is 14 amino acids long. V lost 1 base and J lost 2, with 8 bases in between.